This TCR beta chain appears in the sequencing data of a study of cytomegalovirus exposure and HLA in healthy donors. Background on the study: Among approximately 390 genotyped donors, roughly 80% fell in the Caucasian-associated ancestry cluster. Study-wide points: The authors excluded some V segments, including TRBV6-2 and TRBV6-3, as indistinguishable. The investigators catalogued 150 to 200 TCR beta chains as cytomegalovirus-associated.

With 2 bases removed from V and 4 bases from J, the gap between germline ends came to 11 bases. In germline, CDR1 is GTSNPN, CDR2 SVGIG (reference sequence). There are 13 residues in the CDR3. It was with 60 Vbeta and 13 Jbeta primers that the PCR ran. Measured with immunoSEQ multiplex PCR; TCRdb has only the in-frame clones, and not every one. The repertoire includes 150,000 to 200,000 clones, around 80% of them detected once, and 1% to 1.5% sits in the top ten. This clone was picked up one time. Antigen unknown. Specimen: PBMCs. This TCR came from a girl aged 2 to 10 in good health and CMV-seropositive. This chain connects TRBV30 to TRBJ1-2, with a tentative D call TRBD1 (6 bases). The CDR3 sequence is CAWSPTGIYGYTF. CDR3 in DNA: TGTGCCTGGAGTCCAACAGGGATCTATGGCTACACCTTC.